The next 2 T cell receptor beta chains were all read from a single sample in a study of cytomegalovirus exposure and HLA in healthy donors (dated by TCRdb to about 2017). Receptor amplification or capture employed the immunoSEQ multiplex PCR assay. For the multiplex PCR, a mixture combining 60 forward primers for TCR Vbeta segments and 13 reverse primers for TCR Jbeta segments was used. TCRdb carries this immuneACCESS record with in-frame sequences only. Its versions omit some clonotypes, under half of them owing to an unresolved V gene in the studies checked, with the rest unexplained. The sample table holds about 200,000 clones, of which 65% to 85% were seen once. Over 1.5% of the sample goes to the ten largest clones. Sample: PBMCs. These TCRs come from a man in his forties in good health and CMV-seropositive.

The CDR3 sequence is CASSPLGARNQPQHF. The CDR3 nucleotides are TGTGCCAGCAGTCCCCTGGGGGCCCGCAATCAGCCCCAGCATTTT. This chain uses TRBV6-5 with TRBJ1-5; D possibly corresponds to TRBD1 (6 bases). This CDR3 spans 15 amino acids. CDR1 is MNHEY, CDR2 SVGAGI, per germline. Trimming pared 5 bases from V and 2 bases from J, leaving 13 bases between.

This clone has only a few counts. A junction end diverges from the germline sequence, so it may reflect a read error. V gene TRBV7-9 combines with J gene TRBJ1-5, with D perhaps matching TRBD1 (6 bases). Germline CDR1 is SEHNR and CDR2 is FQNEAQ (reference sequence). This CDR3 has 15 amino acids. Written as DNA, the CDR3 is TGTTCCAGCAGCTTAGGGTCGGGGGGCGGGGAGCCCCAGCATTTT. This sequence encodes CSSSLGSGGGEPQHF.